This T cell receptor beta chain was sequenced during a study of PD-1 blockade in classical Hodgkin lymphoma. Using immunoSEQ multiplex PCR, the repertoire was profiled, and TCRdb retains in-frame clones only, with some absent. The table records some 14,000 clones, about 82% of them present only once. Note on this clone: Its antigen is unknown.

Overall study results and limits: TCR diversity in CD4+, not CD8+, cells rose significantly by C4D1.

Relapse after autologous stem cell transplantation occurred in every patient, and brentuximab vedotin exposure varied. CDR3 length equals 14 residues. The V gene lost 6 bases and the J gene lost 6 bases, with 15 bases spanning the gap. Germline-derived CDR1 and CDR2 are ENHRY and SYGVKD. Sample: peripheral blood mononuclear cells (PBMCs), taken at baseline. This chain uses TRBV10-3 with TRBJ1-5; no reliable D call. The origin of this receptor is a human donor with classical Hodgkin lymphoma. CDR3 sequence: CAIRDLGWGQPQHF. DNA of the CDR3: TGTGCCATCAGAGACTTGGGGTGGGGTCAGCCCCAGCATTTT.